This T cell receptor beta chain was found in a study of OX40 agonist ivuxolimab in advanced cancers. Study observations and caveats: At 0.1 to 3.0 mg/kg and by week 6, CD4+ and CD8+ T cells in the blood had expanded clonally.

V lost 3 bases and J 9 bases, leaving 16 bases between the germline ends. The CDR3 consists of 14 residues. From germline, CDR1 is SGDLS and CDR2 YYNGEE. Method: immunoSEQ multiplex PCR; TCRdb's copy keeps in-frame clones and lacks some. Here the sample spans about 68,000 clones, 90% to 95% being singletons. With respect to this clone: The antigen is undetermined.

This rearrangement joins TRBV9 to TRBJ2-1; D may correspond to TRBD1 or TRBD2 (5 bases each). This TCR was recovered from an adult with an advanced solid tumor such as melanoma, head and neck, liver or kidney cancer. This specimen consisted of CD4+ or CD8+ T cells sorted from blood, obtained in a trial of the OX40 agonist ivuxolimab. In DNA form, the CDR3 reads TGTGCCAGCAGCGCCGGGACGACCAACGGTGAGCAGTTCTTC. Residues: CASSAGTTNGEQFF. The full variable domain, in which reference TRBV9 and TRBJ2-1 provide the parts outside the CDR3, is DSGVTQTPKHLITATGQRVTLRCSPRSGDLSVYWYQQSLDQGLQFLIQYYNGEERAKGNILERFSAQQFPDLHSELNLSSLELGDSALYFCASSAGTTNGEQFFGPGTRLTVL.